This T cell receptor (beta chain) was sequenced for a study of blood T cell repertoires in COVID-19 (TCRdb year 2020). For context, the study as a whole: Samples covering the acute and convalescent phases of COVID-19 were provided by collaborators in the United States, Italy and Spain. The prospective study material was composed of cDNA or gDNA derived from T cells, B-cell-depleted T cells, or PBMCs. Where available, HLA class I and class II types were taken from metadata supplied by the sample provider and were not determined by assay-based typing. The repertoires were released in a freely available public database intended as a resource for research on the immune response to SARS-CoV-2. The dataset comprised deeply sampled blood TCRbeta repertoires from subjects exposed to, actively infected with, or recovered from COVID-19. A de-identified subject ID, COVID-19 status, age in years and sex were almost always included in the sample metadata. Samples were obtained from the ongoing ImmuneRACE study (first 160 participants) and from 1,000 to 1,500 subjects provided by 6 global collaborators.

Overall results and qualifications from the work: Clinical and demographic metadata were provided uncurated, with the amount varying by source and participant.

Participants in the prospective study were enrolled through a virtual design, were aged 18 to 89 years, and lived in under 25 United States geographic areas. To assign participants to cohorts, the prospective study relied on clinical history that participants themselves reported in a screening survey and a study questionnaire. Each participant in the prospective study had whole blood, serum and a nasopharyngeal or oropharyngeal swab collected by mobile phlebotomists. Over a roughly two-month period, participants in the prospective study had the option of providing additional blood draws and questionnaires. Before DNA extraction, blood samples from the prospective study were shipped at room temperature or frozen. About this clone: It has no known antigen specificity. No clone much larger than this one lies a single base away; base qualities are absent.

TCRbeta CDR3 regions were amplified from genomic DNA using the immunoSEQ Assay, a bias-controlled multiplex PCR. On the study's bioinformatics: Nucleated cell counts per sample were estimated from amplification of reference gene primers within the assay. To quantify the absolute abundance of each unique TCRbeta CDR3 rearrangement, sequence reads were collapsed and filtered. For each sample, productive Simpson clonality was calculated by taking the square root of Simpson's diversity index across productive rearrangements. The clones in this table, taken by TCRdb from immuneACCESS, are in-frame only. Not every clone is retained; where verified, under half of the shortfall comes from an unresolved V gene, and the cause of the rest is unknown. V, J and clone size were drawn from that table, and D and trimming were deduced from the DNA. The sample table lists 200,000 to 250,000 clones, 87% of them with a count of one. Of the sample, 10% falls within the top ten clones.

The specimen sequenced was PBMCs or T cells enriched from blood (not recorded which). The clonotype originates from a man aged 18 to 35 with acute COVID-19.

The CDR3 protein: CAISKEQGWEAFF. At the DNA level, the sequence is TGTGCCATCAGTAAAGAACAGGGTTGGGAAGCTTTCTTT. The chain is encoded by TRBV10-3 joined to TRBJ1-1, with TRBD1 perhaps the D gene, on 6 matching bases. Between the V and J ends, shortened by 5 bases and 8 bases respectively, the junction contains 15 bases. The germline V gene encodes CDR1 ENHRY and CDR2 SYGVKD. The CDR3 spans 13 residues, from the cysteine through the phenylalanine. The CDR3 DNA has 39 bases and is translated from base 1.